Listed below are T cell receptor beta chains from one sample, sequenced in a study of OX40 agonist ivuxolimab in advanced cancers. The protocol was immunoSEQ multiplex PCR, while the TCRdb copy is restricted to in-frame clones and leaves out a portion. The sample holds tens of thousands of clones; around four fifths are singletons and the top ten take about 3.2%. The input for sequencing was CD4+ or CD8+ T cells sorted from blood, taken in a trial of the OX40 agonist ivuxolimab. These receptors were obtained from an adult with an advanced solid tumor such as melanoma, head and neck, liver or kidney cancer. Each CDR3 is given with its conserved first and last residue. Each record gives: J gene, clone size, D gene, V gene, CDR3 protein, CDR3 DNA. A D gene is named only where the DNA matches it firmly. A row's size may be missing; if present it is once, few, many or a size class.

TRBJ2-5 . . TRBV5-1 CATPGGWQETQYF TGCGCCACCCCCGGGGGCTGGCAAGAGACCCAGTACTTC
TRBJ1-1 . TRBD1 TRBV25-1 CASSTGVRSDTEAFF TGTGCCAGCAGTACAGGGGTACGATCCGACACTGAAGCTTTCTTT
TRBJ2-3 . . TRBV11-3 CASSLSGDTDTQYF TGTGCCAGCAGCTTATCGGGAGACACAGATACGCAGTATTTT
TRBJ2-5 . . TRBV11-2 CASSFLSIEETQYF TGTGCCAGCAGCTTCCTCTCAATTGAAGAGACCCAGTACTTC
TRBJ1-2 . . TRBV7-3 CASSLMGGLHYGYTF TGTGCCAGCAGCTTAATGGGCGGACTTCACTATGGCTACACCTTC
TRBJ2-7 . . TRBV19 CASSRGNEQYF TGTGCCAGTAGTAGGGGGAACGAGCAGTACTTC
TRBJ1-5 . . TRBV30 CAWSVGGGQPQHF TGTGCCTGGAGTGTGGGGGGCGGACAGCCCCAGCATTTT
TRBJ1-1 . . TRBV7-3 CASSPHMNTEAFF TGTGCCAGCAGCCCTCACATGAACACTGAAGCTTTCTTT
TRBJ1-2 . . TRBV4-1 CASSQVRIGEGYTF TGCGCCAGCAGCCAAGTACGAATTGGCGAAGGCTACACCTTC
TRBJ1-5 . TRBD1 TRBV6-6 CASSPGTDYQPQHF TGTGCCAGCAGTCCCGGGACAGATTATCAGCCCCAGCATTTT
TRBJ1-6 once . TRBV5-1 CASRTGFDSPLHF TGCGCCAGCAGAACAGGGTTCGATTCACCCCTCCACTTT
TRBJ1-3 . . TRBV28 CASNSGNTIYF TGTGCCAGCAACTCTGGAAACACCATATATTTT
TRBJ2-7 . . TRBV4-3 CASSQERASGYEQYF TGCGCCAGCAGCCAAGAAAGGGCTTCTGGCTACGAGCAGTACTTC
TRBJ1-4 . . TRBV11-1 CASSLPGGGRRSEKLFF TGTGCCAGCAGCTTACCCGGGGGCGGAAGGAGAAGTGAAAAACTGTTTTTT
TRBJ1-5 . . TRBV19 CASSITPQGSNQPQHF TGTGCCAGTAGTATCACACCCCAAGGCAGCAATCAGCCCCAGCATTTT
TRBJ2-3 once . TRBV5-1 CASSLGWVGTDTQYF TGCGCCAGCAGCCTAGGGTGGGTAGGCACAGATACGCAGTATTTT
TRBJ1-3 . . TRBV7-8 CASSLGGASRGNTIYF TGTGCCAGCAGCTTAGGCGGGGCAAGTCGTGGAAACACCATATATTTT
TRBJ1-2 . . TRBV6-4 CASSKQDNYGYTF TGTGCCAGCAGTAAACAGGATAACTATGGCTACACCTTC
TRBJ2-3 . TRBD2 TRBV7-9 CASSPSGGTDTQYF TGTGCCAGCAGCCCTAGCGGGGGCACAGATACGCAGTATTTT
TRBJ1-2 few . TRBV5-4 CASSPEPNYGYTF TGTGCCAGCAGCCCCGAGCCTAACTATGGCTACACCTTC
TRBJ2-7 once TRBD1 TRBV9 CASSVVGTGDHYEQYF TGTGCCAGCAGCGTAGTCGGGACAGGGGACCATTACGAGCAGTACTTC
TRBJ2-7 . . TRBV9 CASSVEALAFYEQYF TGTGCCAGCAGCGTTGAGGCACTTGCTTTCTACGAGCAGTACTTC
TRBJ1-4 . . TRBV19 CASSNYGENEKLFF TGTGCCAGTAGTAACTACGGAGAAAATGAAAAACTGTTTTTT
TRBJ1-4 once . TRBV18 CASSPPGNGNEKLFF TGTGCCAGCTCACCACCAGGGAATGGAAATGAAAAACTGTTTTTT
TRBJ2-2 . . TRBV6-5 CASSYPSKQTGELFF TGTGCCAGCAGTTACCCAAGTAAGCAGACCGGGGAGCTGTTTTTT
TRBJ1-6 . . TRBV11-3 CASSLDEGYSPLHF TGTGCCAGCAGCTTAGATGAGGGGTATTCACCCCTCCACTTT
TRBJ1-5 . . TRBV6-5 CASSYTAQGNQPQHF TGTGCCAGCAGTTACACAGCCCAGGGTAATCAGCCCCAGCATTTT
TRBJ1-1 . . TRBV11-2 CASSARNRPGGRTEAFF TGTGCCAGCAGCGCCCGAAACCGCCCCGGGGGGCGGACTGAAGCTTTCTTT
TRBJ1-1 few . TRBV6-5 CASSYSIRGDTEAFF TGTGCCAGCAGTTACTCGATTCGGGGAGACACTGAAGCTTTCTTT
TRBJ2-7 few TRBD1 TRBV5-1 CASSPLDRGSSYEQYF TGCGCCAGCAGCCCACTCGACAGGGGAAGCTCCTACGAGCAGTACTTC
TRBJ2-2 once TRBD1 TRBV30 CALGFQGALAGELFF TGTGCGCTAGGGTTCCAGGGGGCTTTGGCCGGGGAGCTGTTTTTT
TRBJ1-2 few . TRBV5-8 CASSLFTGYTF TGTGCCAGCAGCTTGTTCACTGGCTACACCTTC
TRBJ1-5 . . TRBV19 CASSIESNQPQHF TGTGCCAGTAGTATTGAGAGCAATCAGCCCCAGCATTTT